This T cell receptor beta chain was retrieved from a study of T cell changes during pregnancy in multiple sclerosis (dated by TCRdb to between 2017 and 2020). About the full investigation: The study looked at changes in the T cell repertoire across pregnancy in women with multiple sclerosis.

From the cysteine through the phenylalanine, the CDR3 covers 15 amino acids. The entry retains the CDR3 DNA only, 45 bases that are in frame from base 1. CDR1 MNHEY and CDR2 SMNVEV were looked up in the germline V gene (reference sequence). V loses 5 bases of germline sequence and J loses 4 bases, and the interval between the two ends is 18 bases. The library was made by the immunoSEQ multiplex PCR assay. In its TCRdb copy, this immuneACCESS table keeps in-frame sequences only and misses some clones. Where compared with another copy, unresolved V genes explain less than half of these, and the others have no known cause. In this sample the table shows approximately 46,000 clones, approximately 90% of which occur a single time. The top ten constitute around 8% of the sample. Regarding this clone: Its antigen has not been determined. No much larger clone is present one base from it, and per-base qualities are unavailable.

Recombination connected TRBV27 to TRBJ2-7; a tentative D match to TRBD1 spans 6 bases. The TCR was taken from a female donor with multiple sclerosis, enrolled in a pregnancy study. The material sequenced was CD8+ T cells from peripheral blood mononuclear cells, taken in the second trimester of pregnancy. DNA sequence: TGTGCCAGCAGTCTTACCCCCCTAGGGGGATACGAGCAGTACTTC. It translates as CASSLTPLGGYEQYF.